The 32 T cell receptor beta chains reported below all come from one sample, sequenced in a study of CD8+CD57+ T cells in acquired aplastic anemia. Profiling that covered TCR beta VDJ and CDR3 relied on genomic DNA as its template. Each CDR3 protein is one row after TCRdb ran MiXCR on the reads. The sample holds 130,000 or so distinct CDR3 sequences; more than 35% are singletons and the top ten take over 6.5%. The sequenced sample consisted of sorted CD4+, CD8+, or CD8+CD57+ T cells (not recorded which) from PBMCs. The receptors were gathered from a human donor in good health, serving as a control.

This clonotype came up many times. The CDR3 DNA sequence: TGCAGTGCTCCGGACAGGGGAAATGAGCAGTTCTTC. It is translated as CSAPDRGNEQFF. The rearrangement links TRBV20-1 to TRBJ2-1; 9 nucleotides match TRBD1. Germline CDR1 and CDR2: DFQATT and SNEGSKA (reference sequence). Losses at the gene ends were 5 bases for V and 7 bases for J; bases not matched to a gene: 3. The CDR3 spans 12 residues.

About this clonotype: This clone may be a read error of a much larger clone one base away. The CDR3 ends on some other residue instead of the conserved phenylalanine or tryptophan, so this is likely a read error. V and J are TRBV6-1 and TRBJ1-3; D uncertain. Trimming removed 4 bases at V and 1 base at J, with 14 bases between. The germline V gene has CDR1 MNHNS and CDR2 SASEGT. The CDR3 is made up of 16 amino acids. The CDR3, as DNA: TGTGCCAGCAGTGCAGGTGGTGCAAGTTCTGGAAACACCATATATCTT. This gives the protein CASSAGGASSGNTIYL.

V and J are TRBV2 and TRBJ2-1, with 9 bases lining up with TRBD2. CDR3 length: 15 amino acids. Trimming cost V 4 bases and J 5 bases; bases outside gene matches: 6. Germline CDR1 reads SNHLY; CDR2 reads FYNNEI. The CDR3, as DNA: TGTGCCAGCAGTGGGCGGGGGGGTAATAACAATGAGCAGTTCTTC. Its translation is CASSGRGGNNNEQFF.

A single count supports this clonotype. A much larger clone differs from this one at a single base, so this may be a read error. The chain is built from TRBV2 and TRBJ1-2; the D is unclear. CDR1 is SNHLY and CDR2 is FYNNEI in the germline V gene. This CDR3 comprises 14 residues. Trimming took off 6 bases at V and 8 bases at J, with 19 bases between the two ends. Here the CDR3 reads CASSLRLIPWGYTF. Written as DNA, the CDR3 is TGTGCCAGCAGCTTAAGACTGATCCCCTGGGGCTACACCTTC.

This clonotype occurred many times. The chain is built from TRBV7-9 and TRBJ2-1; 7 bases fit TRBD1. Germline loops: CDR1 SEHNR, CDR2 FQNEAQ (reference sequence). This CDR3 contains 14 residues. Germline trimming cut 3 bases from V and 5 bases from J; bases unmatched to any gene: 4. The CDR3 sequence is CASSFGTDNNEQFF. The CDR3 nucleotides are TGTGCCAGCAGCTTCGGGACAGATAACAATGAGCAGTTCTTC.

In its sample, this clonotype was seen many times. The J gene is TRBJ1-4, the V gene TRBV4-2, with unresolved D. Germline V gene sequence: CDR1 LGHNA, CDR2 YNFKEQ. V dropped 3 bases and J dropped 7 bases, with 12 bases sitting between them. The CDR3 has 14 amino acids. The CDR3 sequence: CASSHRGDGEKLFF. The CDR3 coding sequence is TGTGCCAGCAGCCACCGGGGAGATGGTGAAAAACTGTTTTTT.

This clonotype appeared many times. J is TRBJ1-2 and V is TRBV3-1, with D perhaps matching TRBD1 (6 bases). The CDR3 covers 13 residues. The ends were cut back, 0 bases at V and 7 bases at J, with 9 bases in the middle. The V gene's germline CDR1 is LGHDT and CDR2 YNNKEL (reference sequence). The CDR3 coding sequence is TGTGCCAGCAGCCAAGAGGGCAGGGGTGGCTACACCTTC. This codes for CASSQEGRGGYTF.

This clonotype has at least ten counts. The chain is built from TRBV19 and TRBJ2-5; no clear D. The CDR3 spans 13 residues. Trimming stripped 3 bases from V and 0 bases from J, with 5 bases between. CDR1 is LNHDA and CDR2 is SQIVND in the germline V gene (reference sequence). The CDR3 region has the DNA TGTGCCAGTAGTATCGGCTACCAAGAGACCCAGTACTTC. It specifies CASSIGYQETQYF. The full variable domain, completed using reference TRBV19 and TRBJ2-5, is DGGITQSPKYLFRKEGQNVTLSCEQNLNHDAMYWYRQDPGQGLRLIYYSQIVNDFQKGDIAEGYSVSREKKESFPLTVTSAQKNPTAFYLCASSIGYQETQYFGPGTRLLVL.

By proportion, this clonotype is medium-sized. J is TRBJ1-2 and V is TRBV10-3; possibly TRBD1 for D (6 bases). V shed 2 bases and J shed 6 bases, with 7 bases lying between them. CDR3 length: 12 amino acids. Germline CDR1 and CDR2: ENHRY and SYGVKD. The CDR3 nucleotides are TGTGCCATCAGTGAGCGGGACAATGGCTACACCTTC. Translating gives CAISERDNGYTF.

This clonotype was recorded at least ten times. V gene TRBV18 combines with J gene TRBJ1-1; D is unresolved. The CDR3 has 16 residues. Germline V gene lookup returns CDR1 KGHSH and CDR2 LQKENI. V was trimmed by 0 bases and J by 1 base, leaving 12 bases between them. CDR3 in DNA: TGTGCCAGCTCACCACCTCAGCCGGGAAGGAACACTGAAGCTTTCTTT. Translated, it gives CASSPPQPGRNTEAFF.

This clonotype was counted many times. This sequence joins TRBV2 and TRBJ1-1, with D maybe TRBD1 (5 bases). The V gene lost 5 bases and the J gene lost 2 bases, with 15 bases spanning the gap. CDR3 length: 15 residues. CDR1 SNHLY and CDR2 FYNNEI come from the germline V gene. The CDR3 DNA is TGTGCCAGCAGTCCCCGGGGCAATCGAAACACTGAAGCTTTCTTT. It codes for CASSPRGNRNTEAFF.

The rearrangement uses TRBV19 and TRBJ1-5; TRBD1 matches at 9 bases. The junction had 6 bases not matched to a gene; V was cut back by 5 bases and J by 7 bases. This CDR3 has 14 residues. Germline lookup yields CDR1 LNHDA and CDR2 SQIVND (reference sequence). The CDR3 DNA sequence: TGTGCCAGTAGTGCAACAGGGGGCGACCAGCCCCAGCATTTT. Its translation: CASSATGGDQPQHF.

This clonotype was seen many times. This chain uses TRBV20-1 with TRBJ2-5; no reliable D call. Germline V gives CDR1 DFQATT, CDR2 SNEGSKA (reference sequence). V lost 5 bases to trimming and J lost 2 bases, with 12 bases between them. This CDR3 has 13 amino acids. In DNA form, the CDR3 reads TGCAGTGCTGGACCAGGAACACAAGAGACCCAGTACTTC. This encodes CSAGPGTQETQYF.

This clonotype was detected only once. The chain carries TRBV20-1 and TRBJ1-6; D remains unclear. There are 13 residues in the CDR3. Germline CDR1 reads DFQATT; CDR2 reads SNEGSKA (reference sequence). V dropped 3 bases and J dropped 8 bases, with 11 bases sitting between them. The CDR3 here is CSARVGFDSPLHF. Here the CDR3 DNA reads TGCAGTGCTAGGGTGGGGTTTGATTCACCCCTCCACTTT.

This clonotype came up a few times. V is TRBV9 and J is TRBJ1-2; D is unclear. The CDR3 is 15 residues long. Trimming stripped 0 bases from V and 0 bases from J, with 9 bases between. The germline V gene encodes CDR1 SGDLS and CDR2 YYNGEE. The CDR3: CASSVDLRANYGYTF. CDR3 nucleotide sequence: TGTGCCAGCAGCGTAGATCTAAGAGCTAACTATGGCTACACCTTC.

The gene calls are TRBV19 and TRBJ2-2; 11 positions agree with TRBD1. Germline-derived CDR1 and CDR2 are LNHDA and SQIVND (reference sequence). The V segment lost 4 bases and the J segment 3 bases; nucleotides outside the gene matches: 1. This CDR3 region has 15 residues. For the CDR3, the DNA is TGTGCCAGTAGTAAGGACAGGGGGCACACCGGGGAGCTGTTTTTT. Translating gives CASSKDRGHTGELFF. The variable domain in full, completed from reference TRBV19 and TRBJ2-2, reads DGGITQSPKYLFRKEGQNVTLSCEQNLNHDAMYWYRQDPGQGLRLIYYSQIVNDFQKGDIAEGYSVSREKKESFPLTVTSAQKNPTAFYLCASSKDRGHTGELFFGEGSRLTVL.

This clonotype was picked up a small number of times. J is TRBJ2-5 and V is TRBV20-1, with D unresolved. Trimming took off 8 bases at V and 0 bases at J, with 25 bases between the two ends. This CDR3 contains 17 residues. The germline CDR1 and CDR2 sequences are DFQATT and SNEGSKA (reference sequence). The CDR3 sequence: CSPQALELGGYQETQYF. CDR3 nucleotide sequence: TGCAGTCCCCAGGCTTTGGAGCTTGGTGGGTACCAAGAGACCCAGTACTTC.

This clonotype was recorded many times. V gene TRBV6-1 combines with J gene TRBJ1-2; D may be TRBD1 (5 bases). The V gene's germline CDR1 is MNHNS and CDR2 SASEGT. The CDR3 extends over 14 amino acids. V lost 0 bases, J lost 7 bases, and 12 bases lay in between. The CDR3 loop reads CASSEASGDRGYTF. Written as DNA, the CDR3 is TGTGCCAGCAGTGAAGCGTCGGGGGATCGTGGCTACACCTTC.

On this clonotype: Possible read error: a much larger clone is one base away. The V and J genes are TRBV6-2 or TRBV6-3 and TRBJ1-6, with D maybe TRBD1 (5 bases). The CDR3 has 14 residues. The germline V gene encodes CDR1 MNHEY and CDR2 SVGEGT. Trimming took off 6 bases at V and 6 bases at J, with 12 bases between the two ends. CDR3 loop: CASSQGVFNSPLHF. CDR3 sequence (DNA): TGTGCCAGCAGCCAGGGTGTTTTTAATTCACCCCTCCACTTT.

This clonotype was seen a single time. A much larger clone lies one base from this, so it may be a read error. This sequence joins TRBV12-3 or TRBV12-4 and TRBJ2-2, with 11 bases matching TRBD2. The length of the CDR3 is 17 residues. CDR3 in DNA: TGTGCCAGCAGTTTTCGTAGCGGGAGGGCACCCACCGGGGAGCTGCTTTTT. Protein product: CASSFRSGRAPTGELLF.

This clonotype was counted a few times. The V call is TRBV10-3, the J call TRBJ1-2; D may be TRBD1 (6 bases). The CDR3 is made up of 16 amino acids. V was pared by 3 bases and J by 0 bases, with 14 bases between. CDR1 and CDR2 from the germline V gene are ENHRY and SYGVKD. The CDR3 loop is CAISEPGALANYGYTF. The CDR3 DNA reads TGTGCCATCAGTGAACCAGGGGCGCTAGCTAACTATGGCTACACCTTC.

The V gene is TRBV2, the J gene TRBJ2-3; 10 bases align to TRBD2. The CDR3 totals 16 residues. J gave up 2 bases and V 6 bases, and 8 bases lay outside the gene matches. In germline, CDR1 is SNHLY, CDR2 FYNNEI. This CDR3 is CASSTGLAALTDTQYF. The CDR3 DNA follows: TGTGCCAGCAGCACCGGACTAGCGGCACTCACAGATACGCAGTATTTT.

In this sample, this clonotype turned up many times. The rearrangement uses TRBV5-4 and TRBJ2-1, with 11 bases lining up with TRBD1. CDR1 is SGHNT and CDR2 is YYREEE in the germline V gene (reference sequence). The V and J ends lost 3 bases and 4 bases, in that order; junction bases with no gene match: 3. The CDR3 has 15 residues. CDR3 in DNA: TGTGCCAGCAGCTCCGGACAGGGGGCTTACAATGAGCAGTTCTTC. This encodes CASSSGQGAYNEQFF.

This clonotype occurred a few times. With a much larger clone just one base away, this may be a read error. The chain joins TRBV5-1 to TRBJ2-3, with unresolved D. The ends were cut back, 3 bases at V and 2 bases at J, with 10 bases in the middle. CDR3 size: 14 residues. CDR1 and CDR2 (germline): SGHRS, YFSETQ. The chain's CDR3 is CASSSTLDTDTQYF. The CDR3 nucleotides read TGCGCCAGCAGCTCCACACTGGACACAGATACGCAGTATTTT.

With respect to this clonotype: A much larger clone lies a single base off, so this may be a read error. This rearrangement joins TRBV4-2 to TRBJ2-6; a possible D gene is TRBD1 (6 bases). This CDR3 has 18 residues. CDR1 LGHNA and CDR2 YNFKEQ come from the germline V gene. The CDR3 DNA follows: TGTGCCAGCAGCCAACCCCGGGGACATCGCTCTGGGACCAACGTCCTGACTTTC. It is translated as CASSQPRGHRSGTNVLTF.

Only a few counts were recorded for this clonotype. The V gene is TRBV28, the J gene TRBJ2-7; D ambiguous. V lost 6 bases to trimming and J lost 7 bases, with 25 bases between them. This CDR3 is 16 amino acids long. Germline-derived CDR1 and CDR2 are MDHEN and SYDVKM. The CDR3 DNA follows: TGTGCCAGCAGATCCCCCATCGGGCGAGCAACTCTAGAGCAGTACTTC. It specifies CASRSPIGRATLEQYF.

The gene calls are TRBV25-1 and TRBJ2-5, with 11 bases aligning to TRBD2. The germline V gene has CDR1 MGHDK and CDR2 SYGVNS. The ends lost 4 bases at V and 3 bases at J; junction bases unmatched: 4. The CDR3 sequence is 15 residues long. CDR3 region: CASSALAGDKETQYF. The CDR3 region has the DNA TGTGCCAGCAGTGCACTAGCGGGGGATAAAGAGACCCAGTACTTC.

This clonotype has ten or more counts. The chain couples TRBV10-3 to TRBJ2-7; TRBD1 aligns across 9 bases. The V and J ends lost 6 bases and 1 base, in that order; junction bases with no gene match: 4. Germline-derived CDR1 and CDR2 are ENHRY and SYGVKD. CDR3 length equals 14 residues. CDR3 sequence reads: CAIRGQGGSYEQYF. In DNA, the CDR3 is TGTGCCATCAGGGGACAGGGAGGGTCCTACGAGCAGTACTTC.

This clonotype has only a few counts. This CDR3 is CASSPPGGGAGDTQYF. Written as DNA, the CDR3 is TGTGCCAGCTCACCACCGGGCGGGGGGGCCGGAGATACGCAGTATTTT. The rearrangement joins TRBV18 to TRBJ2-3; 9 bases are shared with TRBD2. CDR3 length: 16 residues. J lost 5 bases, V lost 0 bases, and 6 bases had no gene match. Looked up from germline, CDR1 is KGHSH and CDR2 is LQKENI.

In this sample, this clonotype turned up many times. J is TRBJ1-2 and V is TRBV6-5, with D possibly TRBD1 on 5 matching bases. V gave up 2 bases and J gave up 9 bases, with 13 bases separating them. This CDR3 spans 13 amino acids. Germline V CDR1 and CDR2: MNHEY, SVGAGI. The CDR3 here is CASSYGQGRSYTF. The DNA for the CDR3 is TGTGCCAGCAGTTACGGGCAGGGTAGGAGCTACACCTTC.

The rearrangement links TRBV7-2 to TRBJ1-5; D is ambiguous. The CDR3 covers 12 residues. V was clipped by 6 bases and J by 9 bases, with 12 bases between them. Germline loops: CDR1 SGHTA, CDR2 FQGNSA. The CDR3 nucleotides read TGTGCCAGCAGTGGAAGCTCGGCGCCCCAGCATTTT. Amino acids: CASSGSSAPQHF.

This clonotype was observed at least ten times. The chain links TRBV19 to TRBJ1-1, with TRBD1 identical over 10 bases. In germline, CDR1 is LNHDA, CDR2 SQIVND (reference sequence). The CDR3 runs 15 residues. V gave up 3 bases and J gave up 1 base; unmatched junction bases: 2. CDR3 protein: CASSIRDRGNTEAFF. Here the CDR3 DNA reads TGTGCCAGTAGTATCCGGGACAGGGGGAACACTGAAGCTTTCTTT.